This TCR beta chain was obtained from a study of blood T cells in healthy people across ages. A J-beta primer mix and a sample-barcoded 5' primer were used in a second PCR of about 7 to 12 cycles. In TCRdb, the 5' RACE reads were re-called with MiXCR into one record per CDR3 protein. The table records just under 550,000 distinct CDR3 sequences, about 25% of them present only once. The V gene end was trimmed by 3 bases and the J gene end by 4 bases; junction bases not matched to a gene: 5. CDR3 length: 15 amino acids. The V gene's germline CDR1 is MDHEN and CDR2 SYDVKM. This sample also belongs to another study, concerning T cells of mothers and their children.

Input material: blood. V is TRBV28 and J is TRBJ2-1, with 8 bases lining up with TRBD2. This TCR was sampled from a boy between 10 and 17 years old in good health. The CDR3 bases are TGTGCCAGCAGTTTGTGGCTAGCGGGTTACAATGAGCAGTTCTTC. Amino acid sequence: CASSLWLAGYNEQFF.